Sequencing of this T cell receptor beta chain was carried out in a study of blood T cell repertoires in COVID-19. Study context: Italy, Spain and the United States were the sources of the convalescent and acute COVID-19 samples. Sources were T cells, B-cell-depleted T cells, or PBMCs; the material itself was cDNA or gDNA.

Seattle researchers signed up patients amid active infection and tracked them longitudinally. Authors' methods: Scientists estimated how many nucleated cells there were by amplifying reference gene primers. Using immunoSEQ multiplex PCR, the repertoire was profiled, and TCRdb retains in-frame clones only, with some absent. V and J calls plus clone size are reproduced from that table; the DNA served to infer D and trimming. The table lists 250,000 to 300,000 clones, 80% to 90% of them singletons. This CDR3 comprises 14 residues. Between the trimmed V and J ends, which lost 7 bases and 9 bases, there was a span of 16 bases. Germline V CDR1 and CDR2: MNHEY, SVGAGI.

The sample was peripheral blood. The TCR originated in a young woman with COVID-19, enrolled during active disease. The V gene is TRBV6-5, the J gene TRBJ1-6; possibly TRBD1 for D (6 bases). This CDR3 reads CASTPGQELSPLHF. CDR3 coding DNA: TGTGCCAGCACCCCGGGACAAGAACTTTCACCCCTCCACTTT.